The 9 T cell receptor beta chains listed next were all sequenced from one sample in a study of blood T cell repertoires in COVID-19. Sequencing used immunoSEQ multiplex PCR; TCRdb keeps in-frame clones, though not all of them. Among around 180,000 clones listed, approximately 79% were seen once. Specimen: peripheral blood. These receptors were collected from a woman aged 80 or older with acute or convalescent COVID-19.

This sequence joins TRBV30 and TRBJ1-1; unclear D gene. Trimming left V 0 bases short and J 0 bases short, with 8 bases between. The germline gives CDR1 GTSNPN, CDR2 SVGIG (reference sequence). The CDR3 loop spans 14 amino acids. The CDR3 DNA follows: TGTGCCTGGAGTGTTAAGGGAGTGAACACTGAAGCTTTCTTT. It translates to CAWSVKGVNTEAFF.

J is TRBJ1-4 and V is TRBV7-9, with a weak D call TRBD1 (5 bases). The V gene lost 5 bases and the J gene lost 8 bases, with 15 bases spanning the gap. Germline V gene data show CDR1 as SEHNR and CDR2 as FQNEAQ (reference sequence). This CDR3 spans 14 amino acids. This chain's CDR3 is CASSPAGLGEKLFF. For the CDR3, the DNA is TGTGCCAGCAGCCCCGCGGGGCTCGGGGAAAAACTGTTTTTT.

A few counts support this clone. The V and J genes are TRBV28 and TRBJ2-7; a weak D match, TRBD2 (5 bases). Germline V lookup: CDR1 MDHEN, CDR2 SYDVKM. V was trimmed by 5 bases and J by 2 bases, leaving 13 bases between them. The CDR3 sequence is 14 residues long. CDR3 amino acids: CASSPGLSPYEQYF. The CDR3 DNA reads as TGTGCCAGCAGTCCTGGACTGTCCCCCTACGAGCAGTACTTC. The full variable domain, completed using reference TRBV28 and TRBJ2-7, is DVKVTQSSRYLVKRTGEKVFLECVQDMDHENMFWYRQDPGLGLRLIYFSYDVKMKEKGDIPEGYSVSREKKERFSLILESASTNQTSMYLCASSPGLSPYEQYFGPGTRLTVT.

This sequence joins TRBV7-8 and TRBJ2-1; 10 bases align to TRBD2. The CDR3 is 17 residues long. CDR1 is SGHVS and CDR2 is FQNEAQ in the germline V gene. The V segment lost 4 bases and the J segment 0 bases; nucleotides outside the gene matches: 6. DNA of the CDR3: TGTGCCAGCAGCTGGAGCGGGGGGGCGAGCTCCTACAATGAGCAGTTCTTC. Translating it yields CASSWSGGASSYNEQFF.

This clone was detected a few times. V and J are TRBV15 and TRBJ1-5; TRBD1 matches 10 bases. The CDR3 extends over 17 amino acids. Germline values: CDR1 LNHNV, CDR2 YYDKDF (reference sequence). The V and J ends lost 1 base and 6 bases, in that order; junction bases with no gene match: 9. The CDR3 spells CATSRVIRTGGAQPQHF. CDR3 sequence (DNA): TGTGCCACCAGCAGAGTAATTAGGACAGGGGGTGCTCAGCCCCAGCATTTT.

The rearrangement uses TRBV5-4 and TRBJ1-3; maybe TRBD1 (6 bases). The germline V and J ends were trimmed by 1 base and 4 bases, with 9 bases remaining between them. From germline, CDR1 is SGHNT and CDR2 YYREEE (reference sequence). There are 14 residues in the CDR3. CDR3 amino acids: CASSLMGAGNTIYF. Here the CDR3 DNA reads TGTGCCAGCAGCTTGATGGGGGCAGGAAACACCATATATTTT.

The count of this clone is one. The chain employs TRBV7-2 and TRBJ1-2; a possible D gene is TRBD1 (5 bases). The V gene lost 5 bases and the J gene lost 5 bases, with 15 bases spanning the gap. CDR3 size: 14 residues. Germline V CDR1 and CDR2: SGHTA, FQGNSA. The CDR3, as DNA: TGTGCCAGCAGCCCCCGACCCACAGGATATGGCTACACCTTC. This codes for CASSPRPTGYGYTF.

This clone has a handful of counts. V and J are TRBV5-4 and TRBJ2-1; 11 bases fit TRBD2. Germline CDR1 and CDR2: SGHNT and YYREEE (reference sequence). The length of the CDR3 is 16 residues. Germline trimming cut 4 bases from V and 7 bases from J; bases unmatched to any gene: 10. The CDR3 bases are TGTGCCAGCAGCGAAAAAACTAGCGGGAGTTTTAATGAGCAGTTCTTC. This sequence encodes CASSEKTSGSFNEQFF.

In its sample, this clone was seen once. The V and J genes are TRBV9 and TRBJ1-2, with TRBD1 as a possible D gene (5 bases). The germline V gene has CDR1 SGDLS and CDR2 YYNGEE. The CDR3 is 15 amino acids. Between the trimmed V and J ends, which lost 2 bases and 4 bases, there was a span of 15 bases. The CDR3 sequence: CASSVDASQGYGYTF. The CDR3 DNA is TGTGCCAGCAGCGTCGACGCTTCGCAGGGCTATGGCTACACCTTC. The full variable domain, completed using reference TRBV9 and TRBJ1-2, is DSGVTQTPKHLITATGQRVTLRCSPRSGDLSVYWYQQSLDQGLQFLIQYYNGEERAKGNILERFSAQQFPDLHSELNLSSLELGDSALYFCASSVDASQGYGYTFGSGTRLTVV.